The source of this TCR beta chain is a study of shared clonotypes between healthy human individuals. The CD4+ fraction was divided into a CD45RA+ naive subset and a CD45RA-negative memory subset. Repertoires were generated with immunoSEQ multiplex PCR, while TCRdb's copy carries only in-frame clones and drops some. The table includes hundreds of thousands of clones, 90% to 97% detected once. CDR3 size: 16 residues. From germline, CDR1 is SGHRS and CDR2 YFSETQ. Trimming left V 4 bases short and J 4 bases short, with 20 bases between. The sequencing sample was made of naive CD4+ T cells sorted from blood. Subset denoted: CD45RA+ positively selected. V and J are TRBV5-1 and TRBJ1-1; D gene ambiguous. The sequence was obtained from a woman aged 25 to 39 in good health. The DNA for the CDR3 is TGCGCCAGCAGCGATCTACCCCGCTTATCCTTCACTGAAGCTTTCTTT. Protein sequence: CASSDLPRLSFTEAFF.